In this sample, the clone carrying this T cell receptor (beta chain) turned up a few times. PCR employed 60 Vbeta and 13 Jbeta primers. Measured with immunoSEQ multiplex PCR; TCRdb has only the in-frame clones, and not every one. The sample holds 120,000 or so clones, 80% to 85% seen once. This sample was included in a study of cytomegalovirus exposure and HLA in healthy donors. CDR1 is LNHDA, CDR2 SQIVND, per germline (reference sequence). Trimming pared 4 bases from V and 1 base from J, leaving 11 bases between. The CDR3 length is 14 residues. V gene TRBV19 combines with J gene TRBJ2-7; the D gene is possibly TRBD1 (6 bases). This receptor was taken from a young man in good health and CMV-seronegative. Sequencing was carried out using PBMCs. In DNA form, the CDR3 reads TGTGCCAGTAGTACAGGGGATTGGTCCTACGAGCAGTACTTC. Its protein is CASSTGDWSYEQYF.